The present entry profiles one T cell receptor (beta chain) with its context. Terminally differentiated effector memory CD45RA+ cells were left out of the naive CD8 fraction, which was CD45RO-negative and positively selected for CCR7. This CDR3 spans 14 amino acids. From germline, CDR1 is MNHEY and CDR2 SMNVEV (reference sequence). V lost 6 bases and J 0 bases, leaving 12 bases between the germline ends. The sample is drawn from a study of shared clonotypes between healthy human individuals. Data came from immunoSEQ multiplex PCR; TCRdb stores just in-frame clones and leaves some out. The table has approximately 2,200,000 clones, approximately 94% seen once.

The TCR sequence derives from a man aged 18 to 30 in good health. Some clones in this sample may be carry-over from other donors' samples. This chain links TRBV27 with TRBJ2-7; D not certain. Source material: naive CD8+ T cells from PBMCs. CDR3: CASRSASVSYEQYF. CDR3 nucleotides: TGTGCCAGCAGGAGTGCCAGTGTCTCCTACGAGCAGTACTTC.